This is a list of T cell receptor beta chains from one sample in a study of T-cell reconstitution after alpha-beta-depleted transplantation in children. TCRdb used MiXCR to reprocess the PCR reads, holding one entry per CDR3 protein. The sample includes 90,000 to 95,000 distinct CDR3 sequences, over 9% of them seen just once. Sequenced material: PBMCs from the stem cell graft donor, taken from the stem cell graft. The origin of the receptors is a human donor who donated a stem cell graft to a child with inherited bone marrow failure. CDR3s include the opening cysteine and the closing phenylalanine or tryptophan. D genes are given only for firm matches. For some rows the clone size is stated as once, few or many, or as a class when expanded; others skip it.

V gene: TRBV20-1
J gene: TRBJ1-4
D gene: NA
clone size: many
CDR3 DNA: TGCAGTGCTGAGGAGGGAAGCGGGCGGAGGAAACTGTTTTTT
CDR3 protein: CSAEEGSGRRKLFF

V gene: TRBV27
J gene: TRBJ2-1
D gene: NA
clone size: many
CDR3 DNA: TGTGCCAGCAGTCCTGACCAGGGAATTGAGCAGTTCTTC
CDR3 protein: CASSPDQGIEQFF

V gene: TRBV5-1
J gene: TRBJ2-2
D gene: TRBD1
clone size: many
CDR3 DNA: TGCGCCAGCAGCTTGGAGGCAGGGGGCGGCACCGGGGAGCTGTTTTTT
CDR3 protein: CASSLEAGGGTGELFF

V gene: TRBV5-4
J gene: TRBJ2-3
D gene: NA
clone size: NA
CDR3 DNA: TGTGCCAGCAGCCAGGACTTCAATACGCAGTATTTT
CDR3 protein: CASSQDFNTQYF

V gene: TRBV29-1
J gene: TRBJ2-1
D gene: TRBD1
clone size: many
CDR3 DNA: TGCAGCGCGAGTCGGGACAGGGCCTACAATGAGCAGTTCTTC
CDR3 protein: CSASRDRAYNEQFF

V gene: TRBV18
J gene: TRBJ2-7
D gene: NA
clone size: many
CDR3 DNA: TGTGCCAGCTCCCCTCCAAGCGTGGGGCTCTACGAGCAGTACTTC
CDR3 protein: CASSPPSVGLYEQYF

V gene: TRBV5-6
J gene: TRBJ1-6
D gene: TRBD1
clone size: many
CDR3 DNA: TGTGCCAGCAGCCCGGGACAGTCAGGCTCCTATAATTCACCCCTCCACTTT
CDR3 protein: CASSPGQSGSYNSPLHF

V gene: TRBV20-1
J gene: TRBJ1-1
D gene: TRBD1
clone size: many
CDR3 DNA: TGCAGTGCCGGGGGACAGGGGAGCCCTGAAGCTTTCTTT
CDR3 protein: CSAGGQGSPEAFF

V gene: TRBV7-9
J gene: TRBJ2-7
D gene: NA
clone size: NA
CDR3 DNA: TGTGCCAGCAGCAAGGGTCCCTGGGACTCCTACGAGCAGTACTTC
CDR3 protein: CASSKGPWDSYEQYF

V gene: TRBV5-1
J gene: TRBJ2-1
D gene: TRBD1
clone size: many
CDR3 DNA: TGCGCCAGCAGCCCGGGGACAGGGCGACACAATGAGCAGTTCTTC
CDR3 protein: CASSPGTGRHNEQFF

V gene: TRBV5-1
J gene: TRBJ2-1
D gene: TRBD2
clone size: NA
CDR3 DNA: TGCGCCAGCAGCTTGGGAAGCGGGGGGGGGGTCAATGAGCAGTTCTTC
CDR3 protein: CASSLGSGGGVNEQFF

V gene: TRBV29-1
J gene: TRBJ1-2
D gene: NA
clone size: many
CDR3 DNA: TGCAGCGTTCTTCCAGTCCGAGGGTATGGCTACACCTTC
CDR3 protein: CSVLPVRGYGYTF

V gene: TRBV24-1
J gene: TRBJ2-5
D gene: TRBD1
clone size: many
CDR3 DNA: TGTGCCACCAGTGCAAGGACAGGGGTATACCAAGAGACCCAGTACTTC
CDR3 protein: CATSARTGVYQETQYF

V gene: TRBV30
J gene: TRBJ2-7
D gene: NA
clone size: many
CDR3 DNA: TGTGCCTGGAGTCCCGGCGGGGAGCAGTACTTC
CDR3 protein: CAWSPGGEQYF

V gene: TRBV12-3/TRBV12-4
J gene: TRBJ1-6
D gene: TRBD1
clone size: many
CDR3 DNA: TGTGCCAGCAGCCTAGTTCCCCTGATGGACAGGAATAATTCACCCCTCCACTTT
CDR3 protein: CASSLVPLMDRNNSPLHF

V gene: TRBV28
J gene: TRBJ2-5
D gene: TRBD1
clone size: NA
CDR3 DNA: TGTGCCAGCAGTTTTGGACAGGGCATGGGAGACTACCAAGAGACCCAGTACTTC
CDR3 protein: CASSFGQGMGDYQETQYF

V gene: TRBV5-1
J gene: TRBJ2-2
D gene: TRBD2
clone size: many
CDR3 DNA: TGCGCCAGCAGCTTGGCCGGACTAGCGGGGATAAGCACCGGGGAGCTGTTTTTT
CDR3 protein: CASSLAGLAGISTGELFF

V gene: TRBV5-1
J gene: TRBJ2-1
D gene: TRBD2
clone size: many
CDR3 DNA: TGCGCCAGCAGCACGGGACTAGCGGGGTTTAGCTCCTACAATGAGCAGTTCTTC
CDR3 protein: CASSTGLAGFSSYNEQFF

V gene: TRBV2
J gene: TRBJ1-5
D gene: TRBD1
clone size: few
CDR3 DNA: TGTGCCAGCAGTGTTGACAGGGGATTTGGCAATCAGCCCCAGCATTTT
CDR3 protein: CASSVDRGFGNQPQHF

V gene: TRBV5-4
J gene: TRBJ2-5
D gene: NA
clone size: NA
CDR3 DNA: TGTGCCAGCAGCTTGTCTTCCGGGGGCGAAGAGACCCAGTACTTC
CDR3 protein: CASSLSSGGEETQYF

V gene: TRBV11-1
J gene: TRBJ2-7
D gene: NA
clone size: NA
CDR3 DNA: TGTGCCAGCAGCTTGGGGCGGAACAGTTACGAGCAGTACTTC
CDR3 protein: CASSLGRNSYEQYF

V gene: TRBV3-1
J gene: TRBJ1-1
D gene: NA
clone size: few
CDR3 DNA: TGTGCCAGCAGCCAAGAGGGGATCACTGAAGCTTTCTTT
CDR3 protein: CASSQEGITEAFF

V gene: TRBV4-2
J gene: TRBJ2-1
D gene: NA
clone size: NA
CDR3 DNA: TGTGCCATCGGCCCCCGACCGTTCTTCCATGAGCAGTTCTTC
CDR3 protein: CAIGPRPFFHEQFF

V gene: TRBV6-5
J gene: TRBJ2-1
D gene: TRBD2
clone size: few
CDR3 DNA: TGTGCCAGCAGTTACGGGACGGGAGGGCCGGATGAGCAGTTCTTC
CDR3 protein: CASSYGTGGPDEQFF

V gene: TRBV4-3
J gene: TRBJ2-7
D gene: TRBD2
clone size: many
CDR3 DNA: TGCGCCAGCAGCCAAGATCTGGGCCTAGCGGGAGTCTACGAGCAGTACTTC
CDR3 protein: CASSQDLGLAGVYEQYF

V gene: TRBV20-1
J gene: TRBJ2-1
D gene: NA
clone size: NA
CDR3 DNA: TGCAGTGCCTTCAAGGCTAGCGCCGACCGGGACAATGAGCAGTTCTTC
CDR3 protein: CSAFKASADRDNEQFF

V gene: TRBV9
J gene: TRBJ1-2
D gene: NA
clone size: many
CDR3 DNA: TGTGCCAGCAGCGTCGGGGGGGGGGACTATGGCTACACCTTC
CDR3 protein: CASSVGGGDYGYTF

V gene: TRBV6-1
J gene: TRBJ2-2
D gene: NA
clone size: many
CDR3 DNA: TGTGCCAGCAGTACGGGCAACACCGGGGAGCTGTTTTTT
CDR3 protein: CASSTGNTGELFF

V gene: TRBV9
J gene: TRBJ1-1
D gene: NA
clone size: many
CDR3 DNA: TGTGCCAGCAGCGTAGGGGGGCAGCAAGAAACTGAAGCTTTCTTT
CDR3 protein: CASSVGGQQETEAFF

V gene: TRBV7-2
J gene: TRBJ1-1
D gene: NA
clone size: many
CDR3 DNA: TGTGCCAGCAGCTTAGGAAGGGGAGTCAGTATGAACACTGAAGCTTTCTTT
CDR3 protein: CASSLGRGVSMNTEAFF

V gene: TRBV7-9
J gene: TRBJ2-5
D gene: TRBD2
clone size: few
CDR3 DNA: TGTGCCAGCAACTCACCTCCGGGACTAGCGGGAGAAGAGACCCAGTACTTC
CDR3 protein: CASNSPPGLAGEETQYF

V gene: TRBV15
J gene: TRBJ2-3
D gene: NA
clone size: many
CDR3 DNA: TGTGCCACCAGCAGAGAGGCCGGGGGAGCCGGAGATACGCAGTATTTT
CDR3 protein: CATSREAGGAGDTQYF

V gene: TRBV7-8
J gene: TRBJ2-1
D gene: NA
clone size: many
CDR3 DNA: TGTGCCAGCAGCTTTAACCGAGAGGGGCAGTTCTTC
CDR3 protein: CASSFNREGQFF

V gene: TRBV19
J gene: TRBJ1-5
D gene: NA
clone size: NA
CDR3 DNA: TGTGCCAGTAAGACGATCGTACGGGAATCCAATCAGCCCCAGCATTTT
CDR3 protein: CASKTIVRESNQPQHF

V gene: TRBV10-3
J gene: TRBJ2-3
D gene: NA
clone size: many
CDR3 DNA: TGTGTCATCAGTGAGTCTGGAGATTCAGATACGCAGTATTTT
CDR3 protein: CVISESGDSDTQYF

V gene: TRBV4-3
J gene: TRBJ2-3
D gene: NA
clone size: many
CDR3 DNA: TGCGCCAGCAGCTACCTAGGGGATACGCAGTATTTT
CDR3 protein: CASSYLGDTQYF

V gene: TRBV4-3
J gene: TRBJ1-1
D gene: NA
clone size: many
CDR3 DNA: TGCGCCAGCAGCCAAGATGGCGGACATCTATCCACCATGAACACTGAAGCTTTCTTT
CDR3 protein: CASSQDGGHLSTMNTEAFF

V gene: TRBV20-1
J gene: TRBJ1-5
D gene: NA
clone size: many
CDR3 DNA: TGCAGTGCTAGTGGACCAGGTATATCACACAATCAGCCCCAGCATTTT
CDR3 protein: CSASGPGISHNQPQHF

V gene: TRBV19
J gene: TRBJ1-1
D gene: NA
clone size: few
CDR3 DNA: TGTGCCAGTAGTATTAACAGGAACACTGAAGCTTTCTTT
CDR3 protein: CASSINRNTEAFF

V gene: TRBV5-1
J gene: TRBJ1-1
D gene: NA
clone size: many
CDR3 DNA: TGCGCCAGCAGCTCGAACGGGAACACTGAAGCTTTCTTT
CDR3 protein: CASSSNGNTEAFF

V gene: TRBV5-6
J gene: TRBJ2-4
D gene: NA
clone size: many
CDR3 DNA: TGTGCCAGCAGCTTGCGGCAGGGGTTAAACATTCAGTACTTC
CDR3 protein: CASSLRQGLNIQYF

V gene: TRBV29-1
J gene: TRBJ2-3
D gene: NA
clone size: many
CDR3 DNA: TGCAGCGTTGAAACACCGCAGGAGGGTCAGACAGATACGCAGTATTTT
CDR3 protein: CSVETPQEGQTDTQYF

V gene: TRBV7-9
J gene: TRBJ2-7
D gene: TRBD1
clone size: NA
CDR3 DNA: TGTGCCAGCAGCTTGGGGACAGGGGCCCGCGAGCAGTACTTC
CDR3 protein: CASSLGTGAREQYF

V gene: TRBV6-2/TRBV6-3
J gene: TRBJ2-7
D gene: NA
clone size: many
CDR3 DNA: TGTGCCAGCTCAGCAGGTTCGCTTGGGGGTGAGCAGTACTTC
CDR3 protein: CASSAGSLGGEQYF

V gene: TRBV20-1
J gene: TRBJ2-1
D gene: NA
clone size: many
CDR3 DNA: TGCAGTGCTGGGGATTACAGGGTCAGTGAGCAGTTCTTC
CDR3 protein: CSAGDYRVSEQFF